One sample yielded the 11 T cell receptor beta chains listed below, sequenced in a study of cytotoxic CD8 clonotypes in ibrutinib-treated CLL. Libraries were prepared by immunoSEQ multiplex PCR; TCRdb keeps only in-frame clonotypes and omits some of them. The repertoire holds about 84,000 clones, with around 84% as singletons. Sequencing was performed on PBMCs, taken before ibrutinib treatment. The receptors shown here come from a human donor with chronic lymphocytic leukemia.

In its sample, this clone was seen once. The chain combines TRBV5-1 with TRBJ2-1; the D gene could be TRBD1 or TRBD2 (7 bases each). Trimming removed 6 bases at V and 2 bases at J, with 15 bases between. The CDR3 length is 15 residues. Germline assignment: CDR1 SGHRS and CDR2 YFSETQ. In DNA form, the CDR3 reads TGCGCCAGCACCCCAGGGGGAGGGACCTACAATGAGCAGTTCTTC. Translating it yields CASTPGGGTYNEQFF.

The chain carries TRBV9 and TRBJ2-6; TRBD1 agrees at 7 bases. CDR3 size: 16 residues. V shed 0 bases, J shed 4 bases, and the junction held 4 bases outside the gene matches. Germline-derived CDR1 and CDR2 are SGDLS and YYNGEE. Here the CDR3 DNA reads TGTGCCAGCAGCGTAGTAGGGGGCTCCGGGGCCAACGTCCTGACTTTC. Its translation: CASSVVGGSGANVLTF.

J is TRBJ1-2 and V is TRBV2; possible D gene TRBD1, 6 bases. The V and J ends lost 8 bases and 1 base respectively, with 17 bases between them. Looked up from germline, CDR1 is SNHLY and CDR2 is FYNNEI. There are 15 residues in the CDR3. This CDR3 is CASGGAAGLNYGYTF. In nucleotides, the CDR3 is TGTGCCAGCGGGGGGGCCGCAGGGCTTAACTATGGCTACACCTTC.

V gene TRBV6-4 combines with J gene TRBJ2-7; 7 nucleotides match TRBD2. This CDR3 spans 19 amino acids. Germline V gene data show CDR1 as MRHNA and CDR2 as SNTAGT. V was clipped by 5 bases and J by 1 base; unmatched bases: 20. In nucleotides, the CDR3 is TGTGCCAGCAGTCGGCTAGCGGCCCGGTTTGTCGGAGTATCCTACGAGCAGTACTTC. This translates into CASSRLAARFVGVSYEQYF.

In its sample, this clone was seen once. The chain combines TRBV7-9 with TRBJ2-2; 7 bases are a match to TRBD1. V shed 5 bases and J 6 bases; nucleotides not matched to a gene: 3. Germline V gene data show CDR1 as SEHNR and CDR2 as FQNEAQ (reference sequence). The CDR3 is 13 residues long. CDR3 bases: TGTGCCAGCAGCCCGCAGGGGGCCGGGGAGCTGTTTTTT. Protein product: CASSPQGAGELFF.

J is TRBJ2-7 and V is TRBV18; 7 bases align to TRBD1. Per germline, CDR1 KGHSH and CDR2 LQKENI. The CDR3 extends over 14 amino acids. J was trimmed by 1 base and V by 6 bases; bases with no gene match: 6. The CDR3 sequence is CASSVSGQSYEQYF. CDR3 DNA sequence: TGTGCCAGCTCGGTATCGGGACAGTCCTACGAGCAGTACTTC.

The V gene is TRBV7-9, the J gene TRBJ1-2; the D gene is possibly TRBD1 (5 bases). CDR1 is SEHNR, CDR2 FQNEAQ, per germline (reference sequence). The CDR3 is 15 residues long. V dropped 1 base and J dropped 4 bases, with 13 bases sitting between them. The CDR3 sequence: CASSLGGKRGYGYTF. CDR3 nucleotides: TGTGCCAGCAGCTTAGGTGGGAAGAGGGGCTATGGCTACACCTTC.

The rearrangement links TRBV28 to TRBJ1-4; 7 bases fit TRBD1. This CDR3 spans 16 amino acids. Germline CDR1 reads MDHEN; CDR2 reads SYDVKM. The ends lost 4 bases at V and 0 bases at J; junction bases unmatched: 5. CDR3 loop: CASSSYRGATNEKLFF. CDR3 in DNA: TGTGCCAGCAGTTCATACAGGGGTGCAACTAATGAAAAACTGTTTTTT.

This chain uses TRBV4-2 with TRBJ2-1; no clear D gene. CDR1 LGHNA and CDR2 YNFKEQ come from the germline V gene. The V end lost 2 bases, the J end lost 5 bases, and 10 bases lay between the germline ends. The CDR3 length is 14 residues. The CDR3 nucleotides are TGTGCCAGCAGCCAAAGTGAGGAAAACAATGAGCAGTTCTTC. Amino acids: CASSQSEENNEQFF.

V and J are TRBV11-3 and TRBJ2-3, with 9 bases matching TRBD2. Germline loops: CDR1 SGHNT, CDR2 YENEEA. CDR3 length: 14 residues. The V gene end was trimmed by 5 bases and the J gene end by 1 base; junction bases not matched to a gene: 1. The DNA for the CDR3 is TGTGCCAGCAGCCGGACTAGCGGCACAGATACGCAGTATTTT. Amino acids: CASSRTSGTDTQYF.

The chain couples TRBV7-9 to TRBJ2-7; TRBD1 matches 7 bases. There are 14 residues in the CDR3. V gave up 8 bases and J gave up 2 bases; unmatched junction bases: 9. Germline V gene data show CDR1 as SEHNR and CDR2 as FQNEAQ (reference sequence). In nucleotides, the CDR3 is TGTGCCAGCGGTGGGACAGCATATCCCTACGAGCAGTACTTC. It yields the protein CASGGTAYPYEQYF.